One and the same sample provided the 9 T cell receptor beta chains below, sequenced in a study of beta chain features in type 1 diabetes. Overall study results and limits: All four CD4+ subsets from Type 1 diabetes patients carried moderately but significantly shorter TCRB CDR3s.

cDNA synthesis used the whole RNA isolate, giving expressed TCRB sequences. The table came from immunoSEQ multiplex PCR; TCRdb's copy has only in-frame clones and leaves some out. The sample yields hundreds of thousands of clones, under 15% seen once. No antigen is known for these receptors. Sequencing was done on a sample of naive CD4+ T cells from blood. These receptors were collected from a man aged 18 to 30 with type 1 diabetes.

There are a few counts of this clone. The chain is built from TRBV5-1 and TRBJ1-4; D might be TRBD1 (6 bases). CDR1 and CDR2 from the germline V gene are SGHRS and YFSETQ. V was trimmed by 2 bases and J by 6 bases, leaving 8 bases between them. CDR3 length: 13 amino acids. The CDR3 spells CASSFEGDEKLFF. CDR3 nucleotide sequence: TGCGCCAGCAGCTTCGAGGGGGATGAAAAACTGTTTTTT.

This chain uses TRBV10-3 with TRBJ1-2; unclear D gene. The germline CDR1 and CDR2 sequences are ENHRY and SYGVKD. Between the trimmed V and J ends, which lost 2 bases and 8 bases, there was a span of 9 bases. This CDR3 is 12 amino acids long. CDR3 loop: CAISEPSEGYTF. CDR3 DNA: TGTGCCATCAGTGAGCCCAGTGAGGGCTACACCTTC.

This clone has just a few counts. This chain uses TRBV5-4 with TRBJ1-1; a weak D match, TRBD1 (5 bases). The CDR3 totals 14 residues. Germline lookup yields CDR1 SGHNT and CDR2 YYREEE (reference sequence). V shed 5 bases and J shed 1 base, with 12 bases lying between them. The CDR3 DNA follows: TGTGCCAGCAGGGACGGACAAGCGAACACTGAAGCTTTCTTT. Its translation is CASRDGQANTEAFF.

The chain employs TRBV6-1 and TRBJ1-4; no reliable D call. CDR1 is MNHNS and CDR2 is SASEGT in the germline V gene. Trimming left V 11 bases short and J 8 bases short, with 9 bases between. This CDR3 is 10 amino acids long. CDR3 sequence: CAARTEKLFF. The CDR3 DNA sequence: TGTGCCGCGCGAACGGAAAAACTGTTTTTT.

The sample holds a few counts of this clone. V usage is TRBV27 and J usage is TRBJ1-6, with D possibly being TRBD1 (6 bases). The CDR3 extends over 15 amino acids. V was cut by 2 bases and J by 8 bases, with 13 bases left in between. Germline assignment: CDR1 MNHEY and CDR2 SMNVEV (reference sequence). CDR3 sequence: CASSLQQGVDSPLHF. The CDR3 nucleotides read TGTGCCAGCAGTTTACAACAGGGTGTTGATTCACCCCTCCACTTT.

This chain connects TRBV5-1 to TRBJ1-4; D ambiguous. V lost 0 bases to trimming and J lost 0 bases, with 6 bases between them. The CDR3 totals 15 residues. Germline CDR1 and CDR2: SGHRS and YFSETQ. This CDR3 reads CASSLDGPTNEKLFF. For the CDR3, the DNA is TGCGCCAGCAGCTTGGACGGACCAACTAATGAAAAACTGTTTTTT.

There are a few counts of this clone. The rearrangement uses TRBV9 and TRBJ2-2; the D is unclear. The ends were cut back, 2 bases at V and 4 bases at J, with 12 bases in the middle. This CDR3 contains 15 residues. Germline loops: CDR1 SGDLS, CDR2 YYNGEE. CDR3 amino acids: CASSVLTSGTGELFF. CDR3 nucleotide sequence: TGTGCCAGCAGCGTCTTGACCTCGGGCACCGGGGAGCTGTTTTTT.

This chain joins TRBV5-1 and TRBJ2-1; D is undetermined. Looked up from germline, CDR1 is SGHRS and CDR2 is YFSETQ. This CDR3 region has 14 residues. V dropped 0 bases and J dropped 5 bases, with 9 bases sitting between them. The DNA for the CDR3 is TGCGCCAGCAGCTTGGAGGACCCCAACAATGAGCAGTTCTTC. This sequence encodes CASSLEDPNNEQFF.

This chain uses TRBV6-5 with TRBJ2-7, with a weak D call TRBD2 (5 bases). The V gene lost 6 bases and the J gene lost 3 bases, with 9 bases spanning the gap. CDR3 size: 12 residues. Germline loops: CDR1 MNHEY, CDR2 SVGAGI. As DNA, the CDR3 is TGTGCCAGCAGCACGGGGATCTACGAGCAGTACTTC. Its protein is CASSTGIYEQYF.